The 32 T cell receptor beta chains below all came from one sample that was sequenced in a study of cytomegalovirus exposure and HLA in healthy donors. The PCR had 60 Vbeta and 13 Jbeta primers. The table came from immunoSEQ multiplex PCR; TCRdb's copy has only in-frame clones and leaves some out. The table lists about 180,000 clones, over 70% of them singletons, with less than 1.5% in the top ten. Sequenced material: PBMCs. All receptors derive from a man aged 18 to 30 in good health and CMV-seronegative.

The chain joins TRBV9 to TRBJ2-3; weak D call: TRBD2 (5 bases). Germline V gene sequence: CDR1 SGDLS, CDR2 YYNGEE. The V gene lost 0 bases and the J gene lost 5 bases, with 16 bases spanning the gap. The CDR3 runs 16 residues. The CDR3 is CASSVAGGGAEDTQYF. The CDR3, as DNA: TGTGCCAGCAGCGTAGCTGGTGGAGGAGCGGAAGATACGCAGTATTTT.

The chain recombines TRBV14 with TRBJ2-5; 10 bases match TRBD1. The CDR3 sequence is 15 residues long. Germline V gives CDR1 SGHDN, CDR2 FVKESK. The ends lost 5 bases at V and 3 bases at J; junction bases unmatched: 6. CDR3 bases: TGTGCCAGCAGCGACAGGGGGCGGGGGAAAGAGACCCAGTACTTC. This translates into CASSDRGRGKETQYF.

The chain couples TRBV7-2 to TRBJ2-1, with a tentative D call TRBD1 (6 bases). Germline V gene data show CDR1 as SGHTA and CDR2 as FQGNSA. Trimming removed 5 bases at V and 6 bases at J, with 11 bases between. This CDR3 comprises 13 residues. CDR3 in amino acids: CASSLGASNEQFF. CDR3 in DNA: TGTGCCAGCAGCCTGGGGGCTAGCAATGAGCAGTTCTTC. The variable domain in full, with the rest retrieved from reference TRBV7-2 and TRBJ2-1, is GAGVSQSPSNKVTEKGKDVELRCDPISGHTALYWYRQSLGQGLEFLIYFQGNSAPDKSGLPSDRFSAERTGGSVSTLTIQRTQQEDSAVYLCASSLGASNEQFFGPGTRLTVL.

V gene TRBV5-1 combines with J gene TRBJ2-7; perhaps TRBD1 as D (6 bases). The CDR3 spans 19 residues. CDR1 is SGHRS, CDR2 YFSETQ, per germline. Trimming left V 0 bases short and J 2 bases short, with 24 bases between. CDR3 nucleotide sequence: TGCGCCAGCAGCTTGGCCCCTAGGGGGTTCGCAAGGTATACCTACGAGCAGTACTTC. It encodes CASSLAPRGFARYTYEQYF.

The rearrangement joins TRBV5-8 to TRBJ1-4, with TRBD1 identical over 8 bases. The germline CDR1 and CDR2 sequences are SGHTS and YDEGEE. CDR3 length equals 15 residues. V dropped 0 bases and J dropped 7; count of bases not matched to a gene: 5. CDR3 amino acids: CASSLGQGLTEKLFF. As DNA, the CDR3 is TGTGCCAGCAGCTTGGGACAGGGGTTGACTGAAAAACTGTTTTTT. The complete variable domain, with remaining parts taken from reference TRBV5-8 and TRBJ1-4, reads EAGVTQSPTHLIKTRGQQATLRCSPISGHTSVYWYQQALGLGLQFLLWYDEGEERNRGNFPPRFSGRQFPNYSSELNVNALELEDSALYLCASSLGQGLTEKLFFGSGTQLSVL.

The chain joins TRBV18 to TRBJ1-1, with 7 bases fitting TRBD1. Germline CDR1 is KGHSH and CDR2 is LQKENI. J lost 1 base, V lost 5 bases, and 31 bases had no gene match. This CDR3 region has 23 residues. The CDR3 protein is CASSTLRDSIFLRERRRNTEAFF. The CDR3, as DNA: TGTGCCAGCTCAACGCTCCGGGACAGTATCTTCCTGCGGGAACGCCGAAGGAACACTGAAGCTTTCTTT.

This rearrangement joins TRBV7-2 to TRBJ1-1; 7 nucleotides align to TRBD1. Losses at the gene ends were 6 bases for V and 10 bases for J; bases not matched to a gene: 11. The CDR3 is 13 residues long. Germline V CDR1 and CDR2: SGHTA, FQGNSA. CDR3 in DNA: TGTGCCAGCAGGAACAGGGGCAGGGGACTAGCTTTCTTT. This codes for CASRNRGRGLAFF.

This clone was counted once. V and J are TRBV14 and TRBJ2-3; TRBD2 is a possible D gene (5 bases). The CDR3 totals 15 residues. The ends were cut back, 5 bases at V and 2 bases at J, with 14 bases in the middle. In germline, CDR1 is SGHDN, CDR2 FVKESK. CDR3 coding DNA: TGTGCCAGCAGCGCATCCAGGACTTTCACAGATACGCAGTATTTT. Translation: CASSASRTFTDTQYF. Complete variable domain (other parts from reference TRBV14 and TRBJ2-3): EAGVTQFPSHSVIEKGQTVTLRCDPISGHDNLYWYRRVMGKEIKFLLHFVKESKQDESGMPNNRFLAERTGGTYSTLKVQPAELEDSGVYFCASSASRTFTDTQYFGPGTRLTVL.

This chain connects TRBV15 to TRBJ1-2; D is possibly TRBD1 (6 bases). This CDR3 has 17 residues. V dropped 6 bases and J dropped 0 bases, with 20 bases sitting between them. The germline gives CDR1 LNHNV, CDR2 YYDKDF (reference sequence). CDR3 protein: CATSRDRTAEPNYGYTF. As DNA, the CDR3 is TGTGCCACCAGTCGTGACCGGACAGCAGAGCCTAACTATGGCTACACCTTC.

This chain joins TRBV9 and TRBJ2-2; TRBD2 might be the D (7 bases). This CDR3 has 16 amino acids. V lost 7 bases to trimming and J lost 2 bases, with 18 bases between them. Germline V gene sequence: CDR1 SGDLS, CDR2 YYNGEE. The CDR3 reads CASGGGHIINTGELFF. CDR3 DNA sequence: TGTGCCAGCGGGGGGGGGCATATCATAAACACCGGGGAGCTGTTTTTT.

This sequence joins TRBV25-1 and TRBJ1-3, with 7 bases fitting TRBD1. The V segment lost 8 bases and the J segment 7 bases; nucleotides outside the gene matches: 11. Germline CDR1 reads MGHDK; CDR2 reads SYGVNS. This CDR3 is built from 14 residues. The CDR3: CASEMTGRENTIYF. CDR3 DNA sequence: TGTGCCAGCGAGATGACAGGGAGAGAGAACACCATATATTTT.

The chain's CDR3 is CASSWATDTQYF. CDR3 bases: TGTGCCAGCAGCTGGGCTACAGATACGCAGTATTTT. The chain employs TRBV7-2 and TRBJ2-3; D is ambiguous. Germline values: CDR1 SGHTA, CDR2 FQGNSA. There are 12 residues in the CDR3. Trimming took 4 bases from V and 3 from J, leaving 5 bases between them.

V usage is TRBV5-6 and J usage is TRBJ2-1; possibly TRBD2 for D (6 bases). CDR3 length equals 15 residues. Germline V gives CDR1 SGHDT, CDR2 YYEEEE. V was trimmed by 0 bases and J by 5 bases, leaving 12 bases between them. The CDR3 DNA reads TGTGCCAGCAGCTTGGGAGGAGGGTATAACAATGAGCAGTTCTTC. Its translation: CASSLGGGYNNEQFF.

This clone appeared once. This chain connects TRBV15 to TRBJ2-5; 7 positions agree with TRBD2. Germline loops: CDR1 LNHNV, CDR2 YYDKDF (reference sequence). V lost 1 base, J lost 4 bases, and 18 bases stayed unmatched. There are 19 residues in the CDR3. CDR3 DNA: TGTGCCACCAGCAGAGTGGATCTCGCGGGAGAGGGTGTCGGAGAGACCCAGTACTTC. It codes for CATSRVDLAGEGVGETQYF. Combining the CDR3 with reference TRBV15 and TRBJ2-5 gives the whole variable domain DAMVIQNPRYQVTQFGKPVTLSCSQTLNHNVMYWYQQKSSQAPKLLFHYYDKDFNNEADTPDNFQSRRPNTSFCFLDIRSPGLGDTAMYLCATSRVDLAGEGVGETQYFGPGTRLLVL.

This rearrangement joins TRBV18 to TRBJ1-1, with no clear D. Germline assignment: CDR1 KGHSH and CDR2 LQKENI. V lost 2 bases to trimming and J lost 3 bases, with 7 bases between them. This CDR3 has 13 residues. In DNA, the CDR3 is TGTGCCAGCTCACCAATCTCTGACACTGAAGCTTTCTTT. Translation: CASSPISDTEAFF. Supplemented by reference TRBV18 and TRBJ1-1, the full variable domain reads NAGVMQNPRHLVRRRGQEARLRCSPMKGHSHVYWYRQLPEEGLKFMVYLQKENIIDESGMPKERFSAEFPKEGPSILRIQQVVRGDSAAYFCASSPISDTEAFFGQGTRLTVV.

The CDR3 here is CASKGLGVRGQWGTDTQYF. CDR3 DNA: TGCGCCAGCAAGGGACTAGGAGTTCGTGGGCAATGGGGCACAGATACGCAGTATTTT. The chain joins TRBV5-1 to TRBJ2-3; 8 bases line up with TRBD2. With 6 bases clipped from V and 1 base from J, the junction kept 19 bases outside the gene matches. This CDR3 spans 19 amino acids. Germline loops: CDR1 SGHRS, CDR2 YFSETQ.

This clone was found a few times. The V call is TRBV18, the J call TRBJ1-6; D ambiguous. CDR1 is KGHSH, CDR2 LQKENI, per germline. There are 14 residues in the CDR3. The V end was cut by 1 base, the J end by 7 bases, with 8 bases between. Written as DNA, the CDR3 is TGTGCCAGCTCACCACGGTCCAGGAATTCACCCCTCCACTTT. Translation gives CASSPRSRNSPLHF.

The chain employs TRBV5-5 and TRBJ1-4, with a tentative D call TRBD1 (5 bases). This CDR3 is built from 14 residues. Trimming removed 4 bases at V and 7 bases at J, with 14 bases between. CDR1 is SGHKS, CDR2 YYEKEE, per germline (reference sequence). This chain's CDR3 is CASSGGMSGEKLFF. CDR3 coding DNA: TGTGCCAGCAGCGGGGGGATGAGTGGTGAAAAACTGTTTTTT.

The chain carries TRBV11-2 and TRBJ1-3; D is unresolved. V was clipped by 5 bases and J by 0 bases, with 8 bases between them. The CDR3 loop spans 14 amino acids. Germline CDR1 SGHAT, CDR2 FQNNGV. The CDR3 protein is CASSPGPSGNTIYF. The CDR3, as DNA: TGTGCCAGCAGCCCTGGGCCCTCTGGAAACACCATATATTTT.

This chain connects TRBV30 to TRBJ1-1; D is possibly TRBD1 (6 bases). Trimming removed 0 bases from V and 4 bases from J, with 9 bases in between. CDR3 size: 13 residues. Germline V gene data show CDR1 as GTSNPN and CDR2 as SVGIG (reference sequence). CDR3 in amino acids: CAWSVPGVTEAFF. The CDR3 DNA sequence: TGTGCCTGGAGTGTACCAGGGGTCACTGAAGCTTTCTTT.

The chain has TRBV7-2 and TRBJ1-2; tentatively, D is TRBD1 (5 bases). V lost 4 bases to trimming and J lost 2 bases, with 17 bases between them. The germline V gene has CDR1 SGHTA and CDR2 FQGNSA. The CDR3 has 16 amino acids. CDR3 residues: CASSSYRGTENYGYTF. The CDR3 nucleotides read TGTGCCAGCAGCTCCTACCGCGGGACGGAGAACTATGGCTACACCTTC.

This clone appeared a single time. The chain employs TRBV7-9 and TRBJ1-1; D is undetermined. The V end was cut by 4 bases, the J end by 1 base, with 4 bases between. Germline V lookup: CDR1 SEHNR, CDR2 FQNEAQ (reference sequence). The CDR3 length is 12 residues. The CDR3 loop reads CASSSSNTEAFF. CDR3 nucleotide sequence: TGTGCCAGCAGCTCCTCGAACACTGAAGCTTTCTTT.

The gene calls are TRBV19 and TRBJ1-2; no definite D call. The V end was cut by 5 bases, the J end by 1 base, with 14 bases between. The CDR3 runs to 15 residues. Germline lookup yields CDR1 LNHDA and CDR2 SQIVND (reference sequence). The CDR3 DNA sequence: TGTGCCAGTAGTGCCCTAGCGGGTTTTAACTATGGCTACACCTTC. This codes for CASSALAGFNYGYTF.

The chain is built from TRBV18 and TRBJ2-3, with D possibly being TRBD2 (7 bases). This CDR3 is 15 amino acids long. CDR1 is KGHSH and CDR2 is LQKENI in the germline V gene. The V and J ends lost 2 bases and 2 bases respectively, with 11 bases between them. CDR3 region: CASSPREGDTDTQYF. CDR3 bases: TGTGCCAGCTCACCAAGGGAGGGGGACACAGATACGCAGTATTTT.

This clone was counted a few times. The same CDR3 also results from other DNA sequences found in this sample. The V and J genes are TRBV29-1 and TRBJ1-1; tentative D call: TRBD1 (6 bases). The V gene's germline CDR1 is SQVTM and CDR2 ANQGSEA. The CDR3 has 12 residues. V lost 6 bases and J 0 bases, leaving 8 bases between the germline ends. The CDR3 loop reads CSVTGLNTEAFF. Written as DNA, the CDR3 is TGCAGCGTAACAGGGTTGAACACTGAAGCTTTCTTT.

This clone was detected a few times. The V gene is TRBV7-2, the J gene TRBJ2-7; no firm D call. Trimming removed 2 bases from V and 3 bases from J, with 17 bases in between. CDR3 size: 16 residues. Germline lookup yields CDR1 SGHTA and CDR2 FQGNSA. Here the CDR3 DNA reads TGTGCCAGCAGCTTATCTACTGCCGGGTCGAGCTACGAGCAGTACTTC. Its protein product is CASSLSTAGSSYEQYF.

This chain connects TRBV9 to TRBJ2-3; 7 nucleotides align to TRBD2. The ends lost 6 bases at V and 2 bases at J; junction bases unmatched: 12. From germline, CDR1 is SGDLS and CDR2 YYNGEE. The CDR3 totals 16 residues. In DNA, the CDR3 is TGTGCCAGCAACCCTGGGGGGGGATATTCCACAGATACGCAGTATTTT. Amino acid sequence: CASNPGGGYSTDTQYF.

The chain recombines TRBV9 with TRBJ1-2; D may be TRBD1 (5 bases). CDR1 and CDR2 from the germline V gene are SGDLS and YYNGEE. V lost 3 bases and J lost 6, with 12 bases in between. This CDR3 has 13 amino acids. The CDR3 protein is CASSASGSHGYTF. The CDR3 DNA reads as TGTGCCAGCAGCGCGTCAGGGTCGCATGGCTACACCTTC. The full variable domain, its missing parts supplied by reference TRBV9 and TRBJ1-2, is DSGVTQTPKHLITATGQRVTLRCSPRSGDLSVYWYQQSLDQGLQFLIQYYNGEERAKGNILERFSAQQFPDLHSELNLSSLELGDSALYFCASSASGSHGYTFGSGTRLTVV.

The chain recombines TRBV5-4 with TRBJ2-5, with 10 bases fitting TRBD2. This CDR3 region has 15 residues. Germline-derived CDR1 and CDR2 are SGHNT and YYREEE (reference sequence). V trimming: 4 bases; J trimming: 11 bases; junction bases outside the gene matches: 14. The CDR3: CASSPGTSAQRGQYF. CDR3 sequence (DNA): TGTGCCAGCAGCCCGGGGACTAGCGCACAGAGGGGGCAGTACTTC.

V usage is TRBV9 and J usage is TRBJ1-1; D is perhaps TRBD1 (6 bases). V was trimmed by 3 bases and J by 2 bases, leaving 11 bases between them. Looked up from germline, CDR1 is SGDLS and CDR2 is YYNGEE. This CDR3 comprises 14 residues. The CDR3 here is CASSGGTLNTEAFF. CDR3 in DNA: TGTGCCAGCAGCGGAGGGACACTAAACACTGAAGCTTTCTTT.

The J gene is TRBJ2-5, the V gene TRBV4-2; 8 bases line up with TRBD2. This CDR3 region has 14 residues. The J segment lost 2 bases and the V segment lost 4 bases, leaving 3 bases of the junction unmatched. Germline values: CDR1 LGHNA, CDR2 YNFKEQ. As DNA, the CDR3 is TGTGCCAGCAGCCCGGGGGGGTTGCAAGAGACCCAGTACTTC. This translates into CASSPGGLQETQYF.

This clone showed up just a few times. The chain employs TRBV4-3 and TRBJ2-1, with TRBD2 matching over 8 bases. Germline V gives CDR1 LGHNA, CDR2 YSLEER. Trimming took 0 bases from V and 3 from J; bases not matched to a gene: 7. The CDR3 spans 17 residues. CDR3 protein: CASSQDRERELYNEQFF. For the CDR3, the DNA is TGCGCCAGCAGCCAAGATCGGGAGCGGGAGCTCTACAATGAGCAGTTCTTC.